The 7 T cell receptor beta chains given below trace back to one sample, sequenced in a study of CD8+ T cells in alopecia areata. Treatment specified: oral pan-JAK inhibitor, 5-10 mg twice daily. Extracted RNA was reverse transcribed, and the resulting cDNA served as sequencing template. Some clones are missing from TCRdb's copy, which holds only in-frame ones; the method was immunoSEQ multiplex PCR. This table has more than 110,000 clones, 45% to 65% appearing once. Sample: CD8+ T cells sorted from blood, taken at week 4, from a patient treated with tofacitinib. These receptors were obtained from a human donor with alopecia areata.

This clone has only a few counts. The V gene is TRBV29-1, the J gene TRBJ2-5; D unclear. This CDR3 comprises 13 residues. Trimming took 7 bases from V and 4 from J, leaving 16 bases between them. The V gene's germline CDR1 is SQVTM and CDR2 ANQGSEA. DNA for the CDR3: TGCAGCGCCTTGGAAGGTTCATTAGAGACCCAGTACTTC. It translates to CSALEGSLETQYF.

This rearrangement joins TRBV4-2 to TRBJ2-1; D may be TRBD1 or TRBD2 (5 bases each). CDR1 LGHNA and CDR2 YNFKEQ come from the germline V gene. The CDR3 runs 16 residues. Between the trimmed V and J ends, which lost 2 bases and 8 bases, there was a span of 19 bases. CDR3 loop: CASSQSPTTRGDEQFF. CDR3 DNA: TGTGCCAGCAGCCAATCCCCCACGACGAGAGGGGATGAGCAGTTCTTC.

This clone was found a few times. The V and J genes are TRBV11-2 and TRBJ2-5; D might be TRBD1 (6 bases). Looked up from germline, CDR1 is SGHAT and CDR2 is FQNNGV. Trimming removed 8 bases from V and 2 bases from J, with 12 bases in between. This CDR3 spans 13 amino acids. This chain's CDR3 is CASVDSTQETQYF. The DNA of the CDR3 is TGTGCCAGCGTGGACAGTACACAAGAGACCCAGTACTTC.

This clone was seen a few times. The gene calls are TRBV25-1 and TRBJ2-7; TRBD1 matches at 8 bases. Trimming at V came to 3 bases and at J to 2 bases, leaving 3 bases not matched to a gene. The CDR3 runs to 14 residues. Germline lookup yields CDR1 MGHDK and CDR2 SYGVNS. The CDR3 coding sequence is TGTGCCAGCAGTGAGCCAGGGGGCACCTACGAGCAGTACTTC. It codes for CASSEPGGTYEQYF.

This chain links TRBV7-3 with TRBJ2-3, with D possibly TRBD2 on 5 matching bases. This CDR3 spans 13 amino acids. Per germline, CDR1 SGHTA and CDR2 FQGTGA. V lost 5 bases to trimming and J lost 3 bases, with 9 bases between them. The CDR3 here is CASSPEGTDTQYF. The CDR3 DNA reads TGTGCCAGCAGCCCCGAGGGTACAGATACGCAGTATTTT.

The chain is built from TRBV4-1 and TRBJ2-7; D call uncertain. Germline V gene lookup returns CDR1 MGHRA and CDR2 YSYEKL. This CDR3 is built from 15 residues. V dropped 0 bases and J dropped 1 base, with 10 bases sitting between them. For the CDR3, the DNA is TGCGCCAGCAGCCAAGATTGGACCCTGTCCTACGAGCAGTACTTC. It codes for CASSQDWTLSYEQYF.

This clone came up a few times. This sequence joins TRBV7-8 and TRBJ2-7, with 8 bases identical to TRBD1. Losses at the gene ends were 5 bases for V and 5 bases for J; bases not matched to a gene: 5. The CDR3 covers 13 residues. CDR1 and CDR2 from the germline V gene are SGHVS and FQNEAQ. The CDR3 here is CASSPGQGNEQYF. CDR3 DNA: TGTGCCAGCAGCCCCGGACAGGGTAACGAGCAGTACTTC.